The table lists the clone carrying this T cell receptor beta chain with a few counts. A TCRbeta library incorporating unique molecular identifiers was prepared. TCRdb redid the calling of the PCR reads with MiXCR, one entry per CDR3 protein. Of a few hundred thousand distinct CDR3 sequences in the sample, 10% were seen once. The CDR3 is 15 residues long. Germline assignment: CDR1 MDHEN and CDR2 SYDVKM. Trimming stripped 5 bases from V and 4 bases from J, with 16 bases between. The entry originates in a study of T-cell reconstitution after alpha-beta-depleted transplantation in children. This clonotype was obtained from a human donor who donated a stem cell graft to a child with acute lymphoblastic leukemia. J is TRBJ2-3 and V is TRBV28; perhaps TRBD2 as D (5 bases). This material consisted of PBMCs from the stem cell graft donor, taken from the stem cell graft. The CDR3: CASSPPSLAPDTQYF. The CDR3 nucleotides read TGTGCCAGCAGTCCCCCCTCCCTAGCACCAGATACGCAGTATTTT.